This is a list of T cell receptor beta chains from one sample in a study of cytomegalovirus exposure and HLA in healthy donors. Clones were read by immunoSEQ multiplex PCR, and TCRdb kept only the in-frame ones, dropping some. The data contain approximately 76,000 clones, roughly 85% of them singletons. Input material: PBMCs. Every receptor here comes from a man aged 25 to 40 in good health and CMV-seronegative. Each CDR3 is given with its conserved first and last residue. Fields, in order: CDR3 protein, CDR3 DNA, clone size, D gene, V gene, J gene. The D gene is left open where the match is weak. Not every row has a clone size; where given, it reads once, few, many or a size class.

CDR3 protein: CASSKVRGNPYNEQFF
CDR3 DNA: TGTGCCAGCAGCAAAGTGAGAGGGAATCCCTACAATGAGCAGTTCTTC
clone size: .
D gene: .
V gene: TRBV21-1
J gene: TRBJ2-1

CDR3 protein: CASSIRQGVSYEQYF
CDR3 DNA: TGTGCCAGTAGTATCCGACAGGGAGTCTCCTACGAGCAGTACTTC
clone size: once
D gene: TRBD1
V gene: TRBV19
J gene: TRBJ2-7

CDR3 protein: CASSSSRGTYNEQFF
CDR3 DNA: TGTGCCAGCAGCTCCTCCAGGGGGACCTACAATGAGCAGTTCTTC
clone size: .
D gene: TRBD1
V gene: TRBV7-2
J gene: TRBJ2-1

CDR3 protein: CASSLEGRQGRAGYTF
CDR3 DNA: TGTGCCAGCAGCTTGGAAGGAAGACAGGGCAGGGCTGGCTACACCTTC
clone size: .
D gene: TRBD1
V gene: TRBV5-4
J gene: TRBJ1-2

CDR3 protein: CATLPQTSGFPDTQYF
CDR3 DNA: TGTGCCACCCTCCCGCAGACTAGCGGATTTCCGGATACGCAGTATTTT
clone size: .
D gene: TRBD2
V gene: TRBV28
J gene: TRBJ2-3

CDR3 protein: CASRIAGGFFQFF
CDR3 DNA: TGTGCCAGCAGAATAGCGGGGGGTTTTTTCCAGTTCTTC
clone size: few
D gene: TRBD2
V gene: TRBV6-1
J gene: TRBJ2-1

CDR3 protein: CASSPSGRSYNEQFF
CDR3 DNA: TGTGCCAGTAGTCCCAGCGGGAGGTCCTACAATGAGCAGTTCTTC
clone size: once
D gene: TRBD2
V gene: TRBV19
J gene: TRBJ2-1

CDR3 protein: CASSDGGEAFF
CDR3 DNA: TGTGCCAGCAGTGACGGCGGTGAAGCTTTCTTT
clone size: .
D gene: .
V gene: TRBV6-4
J gene: TRBJ1-1

CDR3 protein: CATGQGMASGGTQYF
CDR3 DNA: TGTGCCACGGGACAGGGTATGGCGAGCGGCGGGACCCAGTACTTC
clone size: .
D gene: TRBD1
V gene: TRBV10-3
J gene: TRBJ2-5

CDR3 protein: CASNERGGQETQYF
CDR3 DNA: TGTGCCAGCAACGAGCGGGGGGGGCAAGAGACCCAGTACTTC
clone size: .
D gene: TRBD2
V gene: TRBV6-6
J gene: TRBJ2-5

CDR3 protein: CASSIIPAGNQPQHF
CDR3 DNA: TGTGCCAGTAGTATTATTCCAGCAGGGAATCAGCCCCAGCATTTT
clone size: .
D gene: .
V gene: TRBV19
J gene: TRBJ1-5

CDR3 protein: CASSMRITEAFF
CDR3 DNA: TGTGCCAGTAGTATGCGGATCACTGAAGCTTTCTTT
clone size: .
D gene: .
V gene: TRBV19
J gene: TRBJ1-1

CDR3 protein: CASSFVGLEVVFF
CDR3 DNA: TGTGCCAGCAGTTTTGTAGGCTTAGAGGTGGTATTCTTC
clone size: few
D gene: .
V gene: TRBV27
J gene: TRBJ2-1

CDR3 protein: CASSLPGIGETQYF
CDR3 DNA: TGTGCCAGCAGCTTGCCAGGGATAGGAGAGACCCAGTACTTC
clone size: few
D gene: .
V gene: TRBV7-9
J gene: TRBJ2-5

CDR3 protein: CASSQEGADQPQHF
CDR3 DNA: TGCGCCAGCAGCCAAGAGGGGGCGGATCAGCCCCAGCATTTT
clone size: medium-sized
D gene: .
V gene: TRBV4-1
J gene: TRBJ1-5

CDR3 protein: CASSSITGNTKAFF
CDR3 DNA: TGTGCCAGCAGCTCAATAACGGGGAATACGAAAGCTTTCTTT
clone size: .
D gene: .
V gene: TRBV7-9
J gene: TRBJ1-1

CDR3 protein: CASSSSGLGPEGEQYF
CDR3 DNA: TGTGCCAGCAGCTCCAGCGGTCTAGGGCCGGAGGGCGAGCAGTACTTC
clone size: once
D gene: .
V gene: TRBV11-2
J gene: TRBJ2-7

CDR3 protein: CASSLSLTGELFF
CDR3 DNA: TGTGCCAGCAGCTTGTCCCTCACCGGGGAGCTGTTTTTT
clone size: .
D gene: .
V gene: TRBV7-2
J gene: TRBJ2-2

CDR3 protein: CASGPYSGLNYEQYF
CDR3 DNA: TGCGCCAGCGGACCCTATAGCGGGCTTAACTACGAGCAGTACTTC
clone size: .
D gene: TRBD2
V gene: TRBV5-1
J gene: TRBJ2-7

CDR3 protein: CASSTRDRAPAQYF
CDR3 DNA: TGTGCCAGCAGCACCCGGGACAGGGCTCCCGCGCAGTACTTC
clone size: .
D gene: TRBD1
V gene: TRBV5-5
J gene: TRBJ2-7

CDR3 protein: CASSYSLAGGRETQYF
CDR3 DNA: TGTGCCAGCAGTTACTCACTAGCGGGAGGGAGAGAGACCCAGTACTTC
clone size: .
D gene: TRBD2
V gene: TRBV6-5
J gene: TRBJ2-5

CDR3 protein: CASSSQGGGNQPQHF
CDR3 DNA: TGTGCCAGCAGCTCCCAGGGGGGTGGCAATCAGCCCCAGCATTTT
clone size: .
D gene: TRBD1
V gene: TRBV11-2
J gene: TRBJ1-5

CDR3 protein: CASSPNPGPNEKLFF
CDR3 DNA: TGTGCCAGCTCACCAAATCCAGGGCCCAATGAAAAACTGTTTTTT
clone size: .
D gene: .
V gene: TRBV18
J gene: TRBJ1-4

CDR3 protein: CAINPGQGFTGELFF
CDR3 DNA: TGTGCCATCAATCCGGGACAGGGTTTCACCGGGGAGCTGTTTTTT
clone size: .
D gene: TRBD1
V gene: TRBV10-3
J gene: TRBJ2-2

CDR3 protein: CASSFSERVGRNEQFF
CDR3 DNA: TGCGCCAGCAGCTTTTCCGAGCGGGTGGGGAGGAATGAGCAGTTCTTC
clone size: .
D gene: .
V gene: TRBV5-1
J gene: TRBJ2-1

CDR3 protein: CASSWTGSTSPLHF
CDR3 DNA: TGTGCCAGCAGTTGGACAGGGTCGACTTCACCCCTCCACTTT
clone size: .
D gene: TRBD1
V gene: TRBV27
J gene: TRBJ1-6

CDR3 protein: CASSHEGRGRVETQYF
CDR3 DNA: TGTGCCAGCAGCCACGAAGGAAGGGGAAGGGTGGAGACCCAGTACTTC
clone size: .
D gene: .
V gene: TRBV7-9
J gene: TRBJ2-5

CDR3 protein: CARSQVGPSTNEKLFF
CDR3 DNA: TGCGCCCGCAGCCAAGTGGGGCCATCAACTAATGAAAAACTGTTTTTT
clone size: .
D gene: .
V gene: TRBV4-1
J gene: TRBJ1-4

CDR3 protein: CASSLATAVKGEQYF
CDR3 DNA: TGTGCCAGCAGCTTAGCCACAGCTGTCAAGGGGGAGCAGTACTTC
clone size: .
D gene: .
V gene: TRBV7-2
J gene: TRBJ2-7

CDR3 protein: CASSLATGFGAYNEQFF
CDR3 DNA: TGTGCCAGCAGCTTAGCAACAGGGTTTGGGGCATACAATGAGCAGTTCTTC
clone size: .
D gene: .
V gene: TRBV7-9
J gene: TRBJ2-1

CDR3 protein: CASIQVRGTGELFF
CDR3 DNA: TGTGCCAGCATCCAAGTCAGGGGCACCGGGGAGCTGTTTTTT
clone size: .
D gene: .
V gene: TRBV28
J gene: TRBJ2-2